The entry that follows covers one TCR beta chain sequence. The data belong to a study of regulatory T cells in long-lasting Graves disease. HTBI primers from iRepertoire and Arm-PCR of CDR3 regions yielded the TCR beta libraries. Per the original data handling: Samples collectively showed some 65 TRBV and around 15 TRBJ segments. TCRdb recomputed calls from the multiplex PCR reads with MiXCR, one row per CDR3 protein. In this record, the V and J calls reflect TCRdb's handling and not the investigators' own analysis. The repertoire holds roughly 360,000 distinct CDR3 sequences, approximately 12% seen once, with about 19% in the top ten. Time point in this sample: newly diagnosed GD, antithyroid drugs for less than 3 months. RNA from PBMCs was the source of the TCR library. This CDR3 region has 18 residues. The V gene lost 2 bases and the J gene lost 12 bases, with 29 bases spanning the gap. Germline CDR1 reads KGHSH; CDR2 reads LQKENI.

The data were also submitted as part of a second study, on T cells in Graves' hyperthyroidism and ophthalmopathy.

The sample here was peripheral blood mononuclear cells (PBMCs), taken at new diagnosis, from a patient treated with antithyroid drugs. V is TRBV18 and J is TRBJ1-3; tentative D call: TRBD1 (5 bases). This clonotype was obtained from a woman aged 18-35 years with Graves disease. The CDR3 DNA sequence: TGTGCCAGCTCACCAACTGAGTGGACACGAAGTTACCAATCCGGCATATATTTT. As protein: CASSPTEWTRSYQSGIYF.